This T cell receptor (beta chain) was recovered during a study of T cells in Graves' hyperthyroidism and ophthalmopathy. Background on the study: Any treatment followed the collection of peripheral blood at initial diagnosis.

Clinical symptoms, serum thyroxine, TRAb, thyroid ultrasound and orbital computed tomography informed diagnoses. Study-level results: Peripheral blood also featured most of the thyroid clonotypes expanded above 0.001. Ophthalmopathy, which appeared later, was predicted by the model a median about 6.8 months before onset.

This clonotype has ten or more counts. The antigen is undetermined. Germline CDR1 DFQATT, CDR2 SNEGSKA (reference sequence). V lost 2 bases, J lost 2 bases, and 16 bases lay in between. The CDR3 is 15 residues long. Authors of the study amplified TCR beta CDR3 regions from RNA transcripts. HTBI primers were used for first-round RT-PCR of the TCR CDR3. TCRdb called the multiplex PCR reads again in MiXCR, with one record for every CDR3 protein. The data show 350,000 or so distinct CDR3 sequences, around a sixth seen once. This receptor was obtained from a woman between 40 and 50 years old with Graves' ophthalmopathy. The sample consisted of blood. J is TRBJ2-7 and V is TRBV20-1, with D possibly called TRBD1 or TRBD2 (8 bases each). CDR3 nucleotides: TGCAGTGCTAGAAAACGGGGGGGACAGGCCTACGAGCAGTACTTC. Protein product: CSARKRGGQAYEQYF.